This is a list of T cell receptor beta chains from one sample in a study of blood T cells in healthy people across ages. TCRdb reanalysed the 5' RACE reads using MiXCR and keeps one entry per CDR3 protein. The sample lists over 1,300,000 distinct CDR3 sequences, approximately 59% occurring once. Sequenced input: blood. The receptors stem from a man aged 18 to 30 in good health. The CDR3 runs from the conserved cysteine through the conserved F or W. Each record gives: clone size, D gene, J gene, V gene, CDR3 DNA, CDR3 protein. D genes are given only for firm matches. Clone size is given for some rows only: seen once, a few or many times, or a class if the clone is expanded.

clone size: once; D gene: .; J gene: TRBJ2-7; V gene: TRBV11-2; CDR3 DNA: TGTGCCAGCAGCTTAGGAGTAGCGGACTCCTACGAGCAGTACTTC; CDR3 protein: CASSLGVADSYEQYF
clone size: .; D gene: .; J gene: TRBJ1-5; V gene: TRBV6-2/TRBV6-3; CDR3 DNA: TGTGCCAGCAGTTACCAAATGACAGGACATAGCAATCAGCCCCAGCATTTT; CDR3 protein: CASSYQMTGHSNQPQHF
clone size: .; D gene: .; J gene: TRBJ2-1; V gene: TRBV27; CDR3 DNA: TGTGCCAGCAGTTTATGGGGGAAGGATGGTGAGCAGTTCTTC; CDR3 protein: CASSLWGKDGEQFF
clone size: .; D gene: TRBD1; J gene: TRBJ1-1; V gene: TRBV2; CDR3 DNA: TGTGCCAGCAGTGAGGGACAGGGCGCAACTGAAGCTTTCTTT; CDR3 protein: CASSEGQGATEAFF
clone size: .; D gene: TRBD1; J gene: TRBJ2-1; V gene: TRBV7-9; CDR3 DNA: TGTGCCAGCAGCGACCTGACAGGGAATATGGGTGAGCAGTTCTTC; CDR3 protein: CASSDLTGNMGEQFF
clone size: few; D gene: .; J gene: TRBJ1-2; V gene: TRBV4-1; CDR3 DNA: TGCGCCAGCAGCCAAGCGAACCGGGGGTATGGCTACACCTTC; CDR3 protein: CASSQANRGYGYTF
clone size: few; D gene: .; J gene: TRBJ2-5; V gene: TRBV20-1; CDR3 DNA: TGCAGTGCCTCCGGAGGGGGGTACCAAGAGACCCAGTACTTC; CDR3 protein: CSASGGGYQETQYF
clone size: once; D gene: .; J gene: TRBJ1-2; V gene: TRBV7-2; CDR3 DNA: TGCGCCAGCAGCTCAACAACAGGCTATGGCTACACCTTC; CDR3 protein: CASSSTTGYGYTF
clone size: .; D gene: TRBD1; J gene: TRBJ2-7; V gene: TRBV12-3/TRBV12-4; CDR3 DNA: TGTGCCAGCAGTTCGGACAGGCACTCCTACGAGCAGTACTTC; CDR3 protein: CASSSDRHSYEQYF
clone size: .; D gene: .; J gene: TRBJ1-1; V gene: TRBV7-9; CDR3 DNA: TGTGCCAGCCGGGGGGAGGGGAACACTGAAGCTTTCTTT; CDR3 protein: CASRGEGNTEAFF
clone size: .; D gene: .; J gene: TRBJ1-1; V gene: TRBV30; CDR3 DNA: TGTGCCTGGGATGACGGCGGGACCCCGAACACTGAAGCTTTCTTT; CDR3 protein: CAWDDGGTPNTEAFF
clone size: once; D gene: TRBD2; J gene: TRBJ2-3; V gene: TRBV13; CDR3 DNA: TGTGCCAGCAGCTCACCTAGCGGGGGGTCAGATACGCAGTATTTT; CDR3 protein: CASSSPSGGSDTQYF
clone size: .; D gene: .; J gene: TRBJ2-2; V gene: TRBV29-1; CDR3 DNA: TGCAGCGTTGAAAGGGTTAGCTCCGGGGAGCTGTTTTTT; CDR3 protein: CSVERVSSGELFF
clone size: few; D gene: .; J gene: TRBJ2-1; V gene: TRBV4-1; CDR3 DNA: TGCGCCAGCAGCCGCATCGGGACCACTAATGAGCAGTTCTTC; CDR3 protein: CASSRIGTTNEQFF
clone size: .; D gene: .; J gene: TRBJ2-2; V gene: TRBV10-3; CDR3 DNA: TGTGCCATCAGTGAAGTGGGAGAGAACGCCGGGGAGCTGTTTTTT; CDR3 protein: CAISEVGENAGELFF
clone size: .; D gene: .; J gene: TRBJ2-3; V gene: TRBV27; CDR3 DNA: TGTGCCAGCAGTTCCGGACTAACTCCAGATACGCAGTATTTT; CDR3 protein: CASSSGLTPDTQYF
clone size: .; D gene: .; J gene: TRBJ1-2; V gene: TRBV6-6; CDR3 DNA: TGTGCCAGCAGTTACGGGGATGGGGACATCTTTGGCGATGGCTACACCTTC; CDR3 protein: CASSYGDGDIFGDGYTF
clone size: .; D gene: .; J gene: TRBJ2-7; V gene: TRBV9; CDR3 DNA: TGTGCCAGCAGCGTAGTAGGAGGTACGGGGATTATCTACGAGCAGTACTTC; CDR3 protein: CASSVVGGTGIIYEQYF
clone size: .; D gene: .; J gene: TRBJ1-3; V gene: TRBV3-1; CDR3 DNA: TGTGCCAGCAGCCAAGTCCACAGATACTCTGGAAACACCATATATTTT; CDR3 protein: CASSQVHRYSGNTIYF
clone size: .; D gene: TRBD2; J gene: TRBJ2-2; V gene: TRBV15; CDR3 DNA: TGTGCCACCAGCAGCCCAGGACTAGCGGGGGGCCGCCTGAACACCGGGGAGCTGTTTTTT; CDR3 protein: CATSSPGLAGGRLNTGELFF
clone size: .; D gene: .; J gene: TRBJ1-6; V gene: TRBV6-1; CDR3 DNA: TGTGCCAGCAGGCAGTTACGCACAGGACAGAGCTCCTATAATTCACCCCTCCACTTT; CDR3 protein: CASRQLRTGQSSYNSPLHF
clone size: .; D gene: .; J gene: TRBJ2-1; V gene: TRBV10-1; CDR3 DNA: TGCGCCAGCAGTGCCCGTGGGTTGAATGAGCAGTTCTTC; CDR3 protein: CASSARGLNEQFF
clone size: .; D gene: .; J gene: TRBJ2-1; V gene: TRBV2; CDR3 DNA: TGTGCCAGCAGATTCGCAGGCGTAAATGAGCAGTTCTTC; CDR3 protein: CASRFAGVNEQFF
clone size: .; D gene: .; J gene: TRBJ2-1; V gene: TRBV24-1; CDR3 DNA: TGTGCCACCAGTGATTGGTTCTACAATGAGCAGTTCTTC; CDR3 protein: CATSDWFYNEQFF
clone size: .; D gene: .; J gene: TRBJ2-7; V gene: TRBV20-1; CDR3 DNA: TGCAGTGCTAGGGGAACAGGGAGTTCCTACGAGCAGTACTTC; CDR3 protein: CSARGTGSSYEQYF
clone size: .; D gene: TRBD1; J gene: TRBJ2-7; V gene: TRBV28; CDR3 DNA: TGTGCTGTCCGGGACAGGGGATTATACGAGCAGTACTTC; CDR3 protein: CAVRDRGLYEQYF
clone size: .; D gene: .; J gene: TRBJ2-5; V gene: TRBV14; CDR3 DNA: TGTGCCAGCAGCCAGACGGGGATATTGTGGGAAGAGACCCAGTACTTC; CDR3 protein: CASSQTGILWEETQYF
clone size: .; D gene: TRBD1; J gene: TRBJ1-4; V gene: TRBV15; CDR3 DNA: TGTGCCACCAGCAGAGTGACAGGGGGAAATGAAAAACTGTTTTTT; CDR3 protein: CATSRVTGGNEKLFF